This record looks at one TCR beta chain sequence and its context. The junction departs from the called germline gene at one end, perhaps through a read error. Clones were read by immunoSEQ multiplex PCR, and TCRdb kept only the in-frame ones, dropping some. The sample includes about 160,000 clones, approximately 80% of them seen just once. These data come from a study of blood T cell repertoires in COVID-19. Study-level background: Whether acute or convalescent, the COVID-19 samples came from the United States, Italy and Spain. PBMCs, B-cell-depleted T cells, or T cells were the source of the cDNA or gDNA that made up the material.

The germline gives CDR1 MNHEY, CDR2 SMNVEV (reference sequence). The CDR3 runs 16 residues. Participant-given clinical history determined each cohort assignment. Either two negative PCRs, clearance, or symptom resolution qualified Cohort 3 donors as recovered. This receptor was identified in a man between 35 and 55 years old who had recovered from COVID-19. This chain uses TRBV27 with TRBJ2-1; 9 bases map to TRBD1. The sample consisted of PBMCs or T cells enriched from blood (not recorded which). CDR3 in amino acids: CASSLSRTGVINEQFF. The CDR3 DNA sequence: TGTGCCAGCAGTCTATCTAGGACAGGGGTGATAAATGAGCAGTTCTTC.